These T cell receptor beta chains were read from a single sample in a study of cytomegalovirus exposure and HLA in healthy donors. The protocol was immunoSEQ multiplex PCR, while the TCRdb copy is restricted to in-frame clones and leaves out a portion. The table has 100,000 to 150,000 clones, 77% seen once. Specimen: PBMCs. The receptors stem from a man between 18 and 35 years old in good health and CMV-seropositive. The CDR3 runs from the conserved cysteine through the conserved F or W. The D gene is left open where the match is weak. Rows may omit the clone size; those that give it use once, few, many or a size class.

d_call	v_call	j_call	clone_size	cdr3_aa	cdr3_nt
-	TRBV27	TRBJ1-1	-	CASSLSDLSTSEAFF	TGTGCCAGCAGTTTATCCGACCTTTCGACAAGTGAAGCTTTCTTT
-	TRBV5-1	TRBJ2-1	-	CASNPSSSYNEQFF	TGCGCCAGCAACCCTTCGAGCTCCTACAATGAGCAGTTCTTC
-	TRBV2	TRBJ1-1	-	CATELVGGTEAFF	TGTGCCACCGAATTAGTGGGGGGCACTGAAGCTTTCTTT
TRBD2	TRBV13	TRBJ2-1	-	CASRGLGNEQFF	TGTGCCAGCAGAGGACTAGGGAATGAGCAGTTCTTC
-	TRBV5-1	TRBJ1-3	-	CASSIQGTRDTIYF	TGCGCCAGCAGCATCCAGGGCACCCGAGACACCATATATTTT
-	TRBV11-3	TRBJ1-1	-	CASSLDLDTEAFF	TGTGCCAGCAGCTTAGATCTAGACACTGAAGCTTTCTTT
-	TRBV5-1	TRBJ2-6	once	CASSLSRGGGANGLTF	TGCGCCAGCAGCTTGAGTAGGGGTGGTGGGGCCAACGGCCTGACTTTC
TRBD1	TRBV7-9	TRBJ2-3	-	CASSSTGGPDTQYF	TGTGCCAGCAGCTCGACAGGGGGCCCAGATACGCAGTATTTT
-	TRBV19	TRBJ1-2	-	CASSPGSTYGYTF	TGTGCCAGTAGCCCCGGGTCGACCTATGGCTACACCTTC
TRBD2	TRBV5-1	TRBJ2-1	-	CASSLTSASSYNEQFF	TGCGCCAGCAGCTTGACTAGCGCCAGCTCCTACAATGAGCAGTTCTTC
-	TRBV7-9	TRBJ2-7	once	CASSLAATAYEQYF	TGTGCCAGCAGCCTGGCCGCGACAGCCTACGAGCAGTACTTC
-	TRBV30	TRBJ1-4	-	CAWSFYPTNEKLFF	TGTGCCTGGAGTTTCTACCCCACTAATGAAAAACTGTTTTTT
TRBD2	TRBV6-6	TRBJ2-1	few	CASSRLAGYNEQFF	TGTGCCAGCAGTCGACTAGCGGGGTACAATGAGCAGTTCTTC
TRBD2	TRBV10-3	TRBJ2-1	-	CAIKGRAVQDNEQFF	TGTGCCATCAAAGGGAGGGCCGTGCAGGACAATGAGCAGTTCTTC
TRBD2	TRBV19	TRBJ2-1	-	CASSSLTSGRYNEQFF	TGTGCCAGTAGTTCCCTAACTAGCGGGAGATACAATGAGCAGTTCTTC
-	TRBV19	TRBJ2-2	-	CASMDSIRAGELFF	TGTGCCAGTATGGACTCCATTCGGGCCGGGGAGCTGTTTTTT
TRBD1	TRBV29-1	TRBJ1-1	-	CSVDRGHGTEAFF	TGCAGCGTTGACAGGGGGCACGGCACTGAAGCTTTCTTT
-	TRBV19	TRBJ1-3	-	CASSTLGRGAGNTIYF	TGTGCCAGTAGTACCCTGGGAAGGGGTGCTGGAAACACCATATATTTT